This TCR beta chain is from a study of blood T cell repertoires in COVID-19. Germline CDR1 reads LNHNV; CDR2 reads YYDKDF (reference sequence). This CDR3 has 14 amino acids. After removal of 5 bases from V and 0 bases from J, the junction contained 4 bases not matched to a gene. This clone was found once. The data were produced by immunoSEQ multiplex PCR, yet TCRdb's version contains in-frame clones alone and is incomplete. The sample has about 250,000 clones, about 86% seen once; the top ten hold approximately 4.7%. This receptor was taken from a man in his fifties or sixties with active or convalescent COVID-19. The sequenced sample consisted of peripheral blood. The V gene is TRBV15, the J gene TRBJ2-7; 7 bases agree with TRBD2. The CDR3 loop is CATSLLANSYEQYF. The CDR3 bases are TGTGCCACCAGCTTACTAGCGAACTCCTACGAGCAGTACTTC.